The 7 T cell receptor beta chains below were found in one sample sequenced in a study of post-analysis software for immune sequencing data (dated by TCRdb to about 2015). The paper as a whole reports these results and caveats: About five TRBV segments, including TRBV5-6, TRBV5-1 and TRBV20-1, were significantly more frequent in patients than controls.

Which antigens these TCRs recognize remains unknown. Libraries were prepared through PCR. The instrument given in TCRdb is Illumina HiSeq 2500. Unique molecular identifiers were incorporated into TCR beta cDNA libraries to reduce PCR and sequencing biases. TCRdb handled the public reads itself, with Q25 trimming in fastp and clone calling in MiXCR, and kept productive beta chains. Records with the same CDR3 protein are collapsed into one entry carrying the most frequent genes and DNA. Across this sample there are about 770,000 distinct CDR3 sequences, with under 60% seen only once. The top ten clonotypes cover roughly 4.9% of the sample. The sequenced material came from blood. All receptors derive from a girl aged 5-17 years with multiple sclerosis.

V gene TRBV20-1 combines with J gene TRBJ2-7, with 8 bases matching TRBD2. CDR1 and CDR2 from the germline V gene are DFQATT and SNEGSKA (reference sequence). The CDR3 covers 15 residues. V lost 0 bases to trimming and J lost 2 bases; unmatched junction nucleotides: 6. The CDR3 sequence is CSARDQVSGAYEQYF. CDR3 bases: TGCAGTGCTAGAGATCAGGTTAGCGGGGCCTACGAGCAGTACTTC.

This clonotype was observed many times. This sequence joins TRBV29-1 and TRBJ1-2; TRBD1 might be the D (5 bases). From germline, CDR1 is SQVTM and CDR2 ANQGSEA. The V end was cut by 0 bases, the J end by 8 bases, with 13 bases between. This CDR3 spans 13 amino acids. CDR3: CSVEDPTGGGYTF. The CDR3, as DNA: TGCAGCGTTGAAGATCCTACAGGAGGCGGCTACACCTTC.

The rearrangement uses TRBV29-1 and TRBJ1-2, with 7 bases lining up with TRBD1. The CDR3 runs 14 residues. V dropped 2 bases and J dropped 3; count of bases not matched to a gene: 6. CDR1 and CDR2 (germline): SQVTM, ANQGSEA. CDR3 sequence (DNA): TGCAGCGTTGAAACCAGACAGGGCTACTATGGCTACACCTTC. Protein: CSVETRQGYYGYTF.

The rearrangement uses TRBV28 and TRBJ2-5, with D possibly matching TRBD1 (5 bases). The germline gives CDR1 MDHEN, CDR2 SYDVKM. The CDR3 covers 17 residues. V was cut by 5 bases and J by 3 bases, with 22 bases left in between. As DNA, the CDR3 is TGTGCCAGCAGTACACCGATCAGGGTACCTATCGAAGAGACCCAGTACTTC. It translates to CASSTPIRVPIEETQYF.

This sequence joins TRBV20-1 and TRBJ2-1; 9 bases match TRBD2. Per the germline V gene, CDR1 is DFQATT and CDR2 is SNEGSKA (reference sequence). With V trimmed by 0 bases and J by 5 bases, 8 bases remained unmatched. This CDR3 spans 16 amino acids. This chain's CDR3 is CSARDWNSGSHNEQFF. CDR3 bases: TGCAGTGCTAGAGATTGGAATAGCGGGAGCCACAATGAGCAGTTCTTC.

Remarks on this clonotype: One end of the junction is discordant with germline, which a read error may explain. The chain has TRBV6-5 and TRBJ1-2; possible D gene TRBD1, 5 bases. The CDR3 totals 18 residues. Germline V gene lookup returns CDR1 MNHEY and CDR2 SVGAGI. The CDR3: CASSYSRVRGDNNYGHTF. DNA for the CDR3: TGTGCCAGCAGTTACTCGAGGGTGAGGGGCGATAATAACTATGGCCACACCTTC.

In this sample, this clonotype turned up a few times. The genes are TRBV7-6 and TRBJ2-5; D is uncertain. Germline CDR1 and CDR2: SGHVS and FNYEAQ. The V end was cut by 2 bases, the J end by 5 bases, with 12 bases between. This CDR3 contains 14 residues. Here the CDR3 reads CASSLSTRPETQYF. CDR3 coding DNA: TGTGCCAGCAGCTTATCCACCCGCCCGGAGACCCAGTACTTC.